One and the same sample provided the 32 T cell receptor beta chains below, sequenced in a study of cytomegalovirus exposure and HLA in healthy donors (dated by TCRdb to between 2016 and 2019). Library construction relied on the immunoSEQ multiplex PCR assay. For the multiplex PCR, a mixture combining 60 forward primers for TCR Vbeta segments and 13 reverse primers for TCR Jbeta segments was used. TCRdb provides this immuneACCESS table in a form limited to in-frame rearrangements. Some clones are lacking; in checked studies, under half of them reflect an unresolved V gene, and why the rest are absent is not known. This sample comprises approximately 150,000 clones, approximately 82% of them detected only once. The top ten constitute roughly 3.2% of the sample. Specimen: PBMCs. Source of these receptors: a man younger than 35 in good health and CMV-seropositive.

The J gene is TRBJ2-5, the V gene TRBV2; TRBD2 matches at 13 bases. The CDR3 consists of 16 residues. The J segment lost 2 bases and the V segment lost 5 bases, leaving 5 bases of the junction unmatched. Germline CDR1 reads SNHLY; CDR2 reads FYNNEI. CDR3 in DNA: TGTGCCAGCAGTCAAGGACTAGCGGGAGATCAAGAGACCCAGTACTTC. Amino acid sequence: CASSQGLAGDQETQYF.

The CDR3 nucleotides read TGTGCCAGCAGCTTTGTGGGGGGGCGCGGGACTGAAGCTTTCTTT. Its protein product is CASSFVGGRGTEAFF. This chain connects TRBV7-9 to TRBJ1-1; possibly TRBD1 for D (6 bases). CDR1 is SEHNR, CDR2 FQNEAQ, per germline (reference sequence). Trimming removed 3 bases from V and 5 bases from J, with 16 bases in between. The CDR3 is 15 residues long.

Written as DNA, the CDR3 is TGTGCCACCAGCTCCTGGGACAGGGGGGTGTACGAGCAGTACTTC. Translated: CATSSWDRGVYEQYF. The rearrangement links TRBV15 to TRBJ2-5; the match to TRBD1 covers 11 bases. The end of the DNA is better explained by TRBJ2-7, so the J call may be wrong. This CDR3 is built from 15 residues. Germline CDR1 reads LNHNV; CDR2 reads YYDKDF (reference sequence).

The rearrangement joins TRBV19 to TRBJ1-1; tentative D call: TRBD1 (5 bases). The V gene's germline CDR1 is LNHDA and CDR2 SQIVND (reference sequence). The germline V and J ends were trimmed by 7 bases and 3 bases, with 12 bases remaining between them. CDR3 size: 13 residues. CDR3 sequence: CASNRRKDTEAFF. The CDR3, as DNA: TGTGCCAGTAACAGGCGGAAGGACACTGAAGCTTTCTTT. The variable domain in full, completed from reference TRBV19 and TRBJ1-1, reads DGGITQSPKYLFRKEGQNVTLSCEQNLNHDAMYWYRQDPGQGLRLIYYSQIVNDFQKGDIAEGYSVSREKKESFPLTVTSAQKNPTAFYLCASNRRKDTEAFFGQGTRLTVV.

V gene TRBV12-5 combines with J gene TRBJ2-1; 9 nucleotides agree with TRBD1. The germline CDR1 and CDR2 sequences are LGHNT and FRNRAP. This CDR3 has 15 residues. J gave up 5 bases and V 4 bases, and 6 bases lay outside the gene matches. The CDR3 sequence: CASGSPGQGNNEQFF. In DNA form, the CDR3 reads TGTGCTAGTGGTTCTCCGGGACAGGGAAACAATGAGCAGTTCTTC.

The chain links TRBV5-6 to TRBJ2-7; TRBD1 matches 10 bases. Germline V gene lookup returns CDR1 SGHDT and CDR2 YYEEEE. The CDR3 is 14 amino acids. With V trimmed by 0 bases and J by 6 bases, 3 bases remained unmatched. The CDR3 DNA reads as TGTGCCAGCAGCTTGGGCGGGACAGGGGCCGAGCAGTACTTC. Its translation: CASSLGGTGAEQYF.

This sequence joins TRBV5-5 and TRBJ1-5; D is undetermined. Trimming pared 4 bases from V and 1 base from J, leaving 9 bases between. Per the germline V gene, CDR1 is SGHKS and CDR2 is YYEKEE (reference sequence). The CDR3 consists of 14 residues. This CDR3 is CASSPSPSNQPQHF. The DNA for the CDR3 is TGTGCCAGCAGCCCCTCCCCCAGCAATCAGCCCCAGCATTTT.

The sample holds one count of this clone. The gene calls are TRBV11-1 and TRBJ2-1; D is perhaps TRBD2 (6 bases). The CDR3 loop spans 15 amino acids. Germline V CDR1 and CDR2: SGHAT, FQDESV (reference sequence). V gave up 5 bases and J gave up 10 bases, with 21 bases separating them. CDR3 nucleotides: TGTGCCAGCAGCACCGCCACTAGCCGGTCACGGGAGCAGTTCTTC. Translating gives CASSTATSRSREQFF.

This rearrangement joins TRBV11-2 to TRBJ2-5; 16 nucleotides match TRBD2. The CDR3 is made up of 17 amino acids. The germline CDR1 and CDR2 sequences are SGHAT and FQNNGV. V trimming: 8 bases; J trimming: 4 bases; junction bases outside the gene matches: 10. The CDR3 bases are TGTGCCAGCCTTACGGGACTAGCGGGAGGGAAGGGAGAGACCCAGTACTTC. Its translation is CASLTGLAGGKGETQYF.

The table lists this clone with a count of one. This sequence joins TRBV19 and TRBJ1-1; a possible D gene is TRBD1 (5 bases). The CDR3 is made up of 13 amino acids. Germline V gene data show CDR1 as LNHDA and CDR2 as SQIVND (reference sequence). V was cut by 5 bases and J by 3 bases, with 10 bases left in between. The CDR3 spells CASSLTGYTEAFF. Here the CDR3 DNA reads TGTGCCAGTAGTTTAACAGGATACACTGAAGCTTTCTTT.

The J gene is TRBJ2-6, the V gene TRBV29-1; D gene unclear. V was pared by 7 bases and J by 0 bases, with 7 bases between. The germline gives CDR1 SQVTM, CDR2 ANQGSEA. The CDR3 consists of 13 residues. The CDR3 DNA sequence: TGCAGCGGTGCGTACTCTGGGGCCAACGTCCTGACTTTC. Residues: CSGAYSGANVLTF.

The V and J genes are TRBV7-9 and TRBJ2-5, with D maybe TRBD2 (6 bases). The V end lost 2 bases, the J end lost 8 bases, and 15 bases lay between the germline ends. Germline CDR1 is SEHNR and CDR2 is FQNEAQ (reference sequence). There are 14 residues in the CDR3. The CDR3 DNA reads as TGTGCCAGCAGCTTAATACTAGCCCCTCTTACCCAGTACTTC. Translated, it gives CASSLILAPLTQYF.

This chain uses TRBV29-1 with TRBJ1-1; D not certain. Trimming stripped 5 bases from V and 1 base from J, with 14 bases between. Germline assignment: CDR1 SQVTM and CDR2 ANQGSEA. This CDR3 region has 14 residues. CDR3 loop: CSVSPRVANTEAFF. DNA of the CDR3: TGCAGCGTTTCGCCCCGAGTCGCGAACACTGAAGCTTTCTTT. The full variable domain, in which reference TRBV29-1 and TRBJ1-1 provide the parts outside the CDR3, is SAVISQKPSRDICQRGTSLTIQCQVDSQVTMMFWYRQQPGQSLTLIATANQGSEATYESGFVIDKFPISRPNLTFSTLTVSNMSPEDSSIYLCSVSPRVANTEAFFGQGTRLTVV.

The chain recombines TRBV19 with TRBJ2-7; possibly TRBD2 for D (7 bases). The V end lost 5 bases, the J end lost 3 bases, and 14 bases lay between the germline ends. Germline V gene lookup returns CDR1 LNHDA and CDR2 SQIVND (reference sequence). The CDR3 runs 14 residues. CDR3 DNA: TGTGCCAGTAGTTCAGGGGCTAGCGGCTACGAGCAGTACTTC. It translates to CASSSGASGYEQYF.

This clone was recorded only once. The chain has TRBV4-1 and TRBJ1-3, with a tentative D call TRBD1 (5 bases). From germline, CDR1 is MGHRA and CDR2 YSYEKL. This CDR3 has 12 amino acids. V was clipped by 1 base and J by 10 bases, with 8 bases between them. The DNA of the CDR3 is TGCGCCAGCAGCCAAGTGGGGGGGACCATATATTTT. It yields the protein CASSQVGGTIYF.

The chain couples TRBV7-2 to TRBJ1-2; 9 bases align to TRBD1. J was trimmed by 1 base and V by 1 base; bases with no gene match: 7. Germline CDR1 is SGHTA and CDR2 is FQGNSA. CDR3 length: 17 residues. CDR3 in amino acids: CASSLGGGDRDNYGYTF. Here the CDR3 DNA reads TGTGCCAGCAGCTTAGGAGGCGGGGACAGGGATAACTATGGCTACACCTTC. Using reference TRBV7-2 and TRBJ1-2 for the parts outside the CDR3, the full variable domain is GAGVSQSPSNKVTEKGKDVELRCDPISGHTALYWYRQSLGQGLEFLIYFQGNSAPDKSGLPSDRFSAERTGGSVSTLTIQRTQQEDSAVYLCASSLGGGDRDNYGYTFGSGTRLTVV.

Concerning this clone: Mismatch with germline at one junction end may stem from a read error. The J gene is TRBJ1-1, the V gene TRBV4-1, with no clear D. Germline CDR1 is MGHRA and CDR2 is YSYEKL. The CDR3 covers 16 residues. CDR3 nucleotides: TGCGCCAGCAGCCAAGAAGTTCGTGCGGCGGGTGCTGAGGCTTTCTTT. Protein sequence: CASSQEVRAAGAEAFF.

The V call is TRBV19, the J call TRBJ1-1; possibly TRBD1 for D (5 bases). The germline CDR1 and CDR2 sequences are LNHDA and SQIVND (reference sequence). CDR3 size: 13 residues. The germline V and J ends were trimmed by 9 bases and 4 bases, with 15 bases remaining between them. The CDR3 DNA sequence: TGTGCCAGCCGTACCAGGGTTGGCACTGAAGCTTTCTTT. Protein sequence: CASRTRVGTEAFF.

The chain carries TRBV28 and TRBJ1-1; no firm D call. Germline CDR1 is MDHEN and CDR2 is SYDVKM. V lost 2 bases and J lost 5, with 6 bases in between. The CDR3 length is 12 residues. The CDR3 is CASSLGRTEAFF. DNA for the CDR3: TGTGCCAGCAGTTTAGGGAGGACTGAAGCTTTCTTT.

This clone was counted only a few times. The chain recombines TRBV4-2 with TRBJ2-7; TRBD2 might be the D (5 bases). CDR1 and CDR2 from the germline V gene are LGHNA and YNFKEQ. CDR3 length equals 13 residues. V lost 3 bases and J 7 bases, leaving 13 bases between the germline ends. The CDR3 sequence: CASSHGGAREQYF. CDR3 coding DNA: TGTGCCAGCAGCCATGGAGGAGCGCGTGAGCAGTACTTC.

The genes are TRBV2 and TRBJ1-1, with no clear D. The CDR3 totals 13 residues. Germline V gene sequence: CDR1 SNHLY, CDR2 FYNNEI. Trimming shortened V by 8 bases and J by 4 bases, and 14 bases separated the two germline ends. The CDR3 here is CASGGWEGTEAFF. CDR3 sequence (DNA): TGTGCCAGCGGCGGGTGGGAGGGCACTGAAGCTTTCTTT.

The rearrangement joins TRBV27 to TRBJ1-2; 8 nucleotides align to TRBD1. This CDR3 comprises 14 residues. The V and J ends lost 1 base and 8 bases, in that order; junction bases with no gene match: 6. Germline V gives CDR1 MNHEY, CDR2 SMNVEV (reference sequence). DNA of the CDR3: TGTGCCAGCAGTTTATACAGGGGGTTGCGAGGCTACACCTTC. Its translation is CASSLYRGLRGYTF.

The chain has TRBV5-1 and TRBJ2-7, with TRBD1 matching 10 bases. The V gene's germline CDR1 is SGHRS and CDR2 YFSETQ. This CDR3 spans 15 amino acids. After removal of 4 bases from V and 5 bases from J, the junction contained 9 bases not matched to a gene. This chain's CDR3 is CASSHTGTGVDEQYF. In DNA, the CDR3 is TGCGCCAGCAGCCACACCGGGACAGGGGTTGACGAGCAGTACTTC.

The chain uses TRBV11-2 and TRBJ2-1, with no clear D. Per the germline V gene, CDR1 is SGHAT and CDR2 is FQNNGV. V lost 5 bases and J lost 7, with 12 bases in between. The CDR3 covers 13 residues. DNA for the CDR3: TGTGCCAGCAGCCCCCAAAACAGTAATGAGCAGTTCTTC. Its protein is CASSPQNSNEQFF.

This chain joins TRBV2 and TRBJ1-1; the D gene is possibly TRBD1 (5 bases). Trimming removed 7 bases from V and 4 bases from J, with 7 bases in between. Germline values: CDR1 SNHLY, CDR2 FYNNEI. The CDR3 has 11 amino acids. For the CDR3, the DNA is TGTGCCAGCAACCAGGGCACTGAAGCTTTCTTT. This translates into CASNQGTEAFF.

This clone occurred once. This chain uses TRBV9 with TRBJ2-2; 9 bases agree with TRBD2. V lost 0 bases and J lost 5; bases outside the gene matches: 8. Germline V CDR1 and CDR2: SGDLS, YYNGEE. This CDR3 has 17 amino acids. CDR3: CASSVGGRARVTGELFF. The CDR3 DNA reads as TGTGCCAGCAGCGTAGGCGGGAGGGCCAGGGTAACCGGGGAGCTGTTTTTT. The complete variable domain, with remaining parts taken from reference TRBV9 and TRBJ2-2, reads DSGVTQTPKHLITATGQRVTLRCSPRSGDLSVYWYQQSLDQGLQFLIQYYNGEERAKGNILERFSAQQFPDLHSELNLSSLELGDSALYFCASSVGGRARVTGELFFGEGSRLTVL.

CDR3 protein: CASSTGSYEQYF. For the CDR3, the DNA is TGTGCCAGCAGCACGGGCTCCTACGAGCAGTACTTC. The chain combines TRBV6-5 with TRBJ2-7; D gene unclear. The V end lost 6 bases, the J end lost 0 bases, and 6 bases lay between the germline ends. CDR3 length: 12 amino acids. Germline loops: CDR1 MNHEY, CDR2 SVGAGI.

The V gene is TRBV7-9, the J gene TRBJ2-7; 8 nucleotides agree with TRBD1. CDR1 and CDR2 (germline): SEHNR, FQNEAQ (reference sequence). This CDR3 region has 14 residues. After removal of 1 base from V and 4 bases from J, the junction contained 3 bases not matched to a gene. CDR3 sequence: CASSLGTGWYEQYF. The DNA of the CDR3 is TGTGCCAGCAGCTTAGGGACAGGGTGGTACGAGCAGTACTTC.

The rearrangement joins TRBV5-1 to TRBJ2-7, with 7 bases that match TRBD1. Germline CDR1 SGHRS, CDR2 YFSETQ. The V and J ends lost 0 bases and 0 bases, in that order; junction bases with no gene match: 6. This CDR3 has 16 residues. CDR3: CASSLEGATSSYEQYF. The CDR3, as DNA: TGCGCCAGCAGCTTGGAGGGGGCTACCAGCTCCTACGAGCAGTACTTC.

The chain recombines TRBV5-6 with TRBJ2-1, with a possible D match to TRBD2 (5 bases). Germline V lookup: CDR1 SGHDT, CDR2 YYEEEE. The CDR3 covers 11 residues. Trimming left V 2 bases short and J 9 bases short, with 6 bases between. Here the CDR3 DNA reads TGTGCCAGCAGCTTTCGGGGTGAGCAGTTCTTC. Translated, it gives CASSFRGEQFF.

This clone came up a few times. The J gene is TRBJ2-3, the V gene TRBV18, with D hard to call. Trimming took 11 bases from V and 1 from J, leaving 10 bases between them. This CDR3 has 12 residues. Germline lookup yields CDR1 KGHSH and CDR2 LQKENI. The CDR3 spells CACDNGTDTQYF. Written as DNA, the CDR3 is TGTGCCTGCGACAACGGCACAGATACGCAGTATTTT.

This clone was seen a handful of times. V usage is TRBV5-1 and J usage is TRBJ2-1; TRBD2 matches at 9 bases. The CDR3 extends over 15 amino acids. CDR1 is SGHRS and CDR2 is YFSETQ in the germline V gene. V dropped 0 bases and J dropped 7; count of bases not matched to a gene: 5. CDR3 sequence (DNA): TGCGCCAGCAGCTTGGATAGCGGGAGAAGGAATGAGCAGTTCTTC. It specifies CASSLDSGRRNEQFF.